The 3 T cell receptor beta chains below were found in one sample sequenced in a study of beta chain features in type 1 diabetes. Expressed TCRB transcripts were sequenced because the entire RNA isolate underwent reverse transcription. Assay: immunoSEQ multiplex PCR; the TCRdb copy retains only in-frame clones and omits some. The sample lists about 400,000 clones; roughly 13% were seen once. The sequenced material came from naive CD4+ T cells from blood. Receptors were obtained from a man aged 18 to 30 in good health.

This clone was detected only once. The chain employs TRBV30 and TRBJ1-3; D might be TRBD1 (6 bases). The CDR3 has 13 amino acids. Germline-derived CDR1 and CDR2 are GTSNPN and SVGIG (reference sequence). Deletions cut 1 base from V and 4 bases from J, with 8 bases between. Written as DNA, the CDR3 is TGTGCCTGGAGTGACAGGGTAGGAAACACCATATATTTT. As protein: CAWSDRVGNTIYF.

The J gene is TRBJ2-2, the V gene TRBV7-3; D possibly corresponds to TRBD1 (5 bases). V lost 5 bases and J 2 bases, leaving 9 bases between the germline ends. There are 14 residues in the CDR3. In germline, CDR1 is SGHTA, CDR2 FQGTGA. CDR3 sequence (DNA): TGTGCCAGCAGCGCGCAGGGAAACACCGGGGAGCTGTTTTTT. Amino acid sequence: CASSAQGNTGELFF.

The chain carries TRBV7-2 and TRBJ2-2; 8 bases map to TRBD1. Germline assignment: CDR1 SGHTA and CDR2 FQGNSA. The CDR3 sequence is 17 residues long. J lost 3 bases, V lost 7 bases, and 13 bases had no gene match. This chain's CDR3 is CASTPDRDLTYTGELFF. CDR3 nucleotides: TGTGCCAGCACCCCGGACAGGGACCTTACCTACACCGGGGAGCTGTTTTTT.